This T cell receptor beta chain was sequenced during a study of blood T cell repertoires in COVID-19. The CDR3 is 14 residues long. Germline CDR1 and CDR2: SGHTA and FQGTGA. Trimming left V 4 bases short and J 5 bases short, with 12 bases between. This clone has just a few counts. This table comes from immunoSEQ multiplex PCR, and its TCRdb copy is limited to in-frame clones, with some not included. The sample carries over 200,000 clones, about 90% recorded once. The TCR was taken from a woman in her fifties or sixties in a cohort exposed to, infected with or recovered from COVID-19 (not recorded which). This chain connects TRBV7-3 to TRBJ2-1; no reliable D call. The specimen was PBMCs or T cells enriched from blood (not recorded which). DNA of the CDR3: TGTGCCAGCAGCTACCTTAGCCATGACAATGAGCAGTTCTTC. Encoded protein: CASSYLSHDNEQFF.